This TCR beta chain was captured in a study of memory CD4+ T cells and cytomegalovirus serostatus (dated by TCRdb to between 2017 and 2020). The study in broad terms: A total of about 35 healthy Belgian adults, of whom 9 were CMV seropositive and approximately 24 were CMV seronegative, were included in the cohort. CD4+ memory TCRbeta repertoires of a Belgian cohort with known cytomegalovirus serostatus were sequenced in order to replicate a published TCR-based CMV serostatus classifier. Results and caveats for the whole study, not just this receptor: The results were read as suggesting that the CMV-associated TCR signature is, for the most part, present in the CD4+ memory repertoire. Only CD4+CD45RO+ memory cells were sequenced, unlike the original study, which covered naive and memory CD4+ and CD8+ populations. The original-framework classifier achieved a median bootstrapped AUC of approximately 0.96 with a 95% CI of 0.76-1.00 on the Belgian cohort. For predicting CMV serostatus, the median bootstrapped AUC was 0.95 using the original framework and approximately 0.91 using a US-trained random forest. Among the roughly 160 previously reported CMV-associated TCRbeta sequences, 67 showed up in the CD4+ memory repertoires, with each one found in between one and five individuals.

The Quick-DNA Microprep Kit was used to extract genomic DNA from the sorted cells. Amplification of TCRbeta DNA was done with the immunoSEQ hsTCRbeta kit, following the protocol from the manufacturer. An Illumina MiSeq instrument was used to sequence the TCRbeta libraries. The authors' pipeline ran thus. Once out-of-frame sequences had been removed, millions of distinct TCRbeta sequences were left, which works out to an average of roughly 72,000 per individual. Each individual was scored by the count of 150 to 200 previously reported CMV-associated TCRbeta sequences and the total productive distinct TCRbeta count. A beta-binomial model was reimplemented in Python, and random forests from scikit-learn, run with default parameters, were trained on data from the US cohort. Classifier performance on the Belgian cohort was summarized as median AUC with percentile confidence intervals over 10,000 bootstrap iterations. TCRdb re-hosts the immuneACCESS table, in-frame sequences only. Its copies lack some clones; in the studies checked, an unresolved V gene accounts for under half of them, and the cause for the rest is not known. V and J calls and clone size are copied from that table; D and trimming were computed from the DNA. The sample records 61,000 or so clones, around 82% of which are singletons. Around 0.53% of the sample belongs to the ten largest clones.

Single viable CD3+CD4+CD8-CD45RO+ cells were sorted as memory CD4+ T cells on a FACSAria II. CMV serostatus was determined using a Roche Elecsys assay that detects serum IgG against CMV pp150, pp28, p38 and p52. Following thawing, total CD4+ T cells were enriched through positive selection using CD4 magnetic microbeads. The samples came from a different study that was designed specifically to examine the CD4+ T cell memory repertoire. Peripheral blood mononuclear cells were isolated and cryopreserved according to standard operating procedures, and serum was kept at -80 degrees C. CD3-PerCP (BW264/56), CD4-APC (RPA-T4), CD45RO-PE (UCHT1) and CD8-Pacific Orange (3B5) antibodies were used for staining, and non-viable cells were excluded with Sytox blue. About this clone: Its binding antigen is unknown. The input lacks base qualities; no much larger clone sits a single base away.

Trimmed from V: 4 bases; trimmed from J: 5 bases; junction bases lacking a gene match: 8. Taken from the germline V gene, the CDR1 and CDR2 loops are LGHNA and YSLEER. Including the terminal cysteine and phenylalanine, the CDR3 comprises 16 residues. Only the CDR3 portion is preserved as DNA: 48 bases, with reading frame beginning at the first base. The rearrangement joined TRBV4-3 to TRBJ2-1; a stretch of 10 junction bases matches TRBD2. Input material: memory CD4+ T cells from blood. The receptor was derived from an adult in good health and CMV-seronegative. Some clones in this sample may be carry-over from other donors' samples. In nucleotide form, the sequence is TGCGCCAGCAGCCGCGGACTAGCGGAACGTAACAATGAGCAGTTCTTC. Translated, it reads CASSRGLAERNNEQFF.